The following is a T cell receptor beta chain sequence with its context. The data originate from a study of CD8 T cells in Susac syndrome. This CDR3 is built from 15 residues. CDR1 and CDR2 (germline): SGHTA, FQGNSA. J was trimmed by 0 bases and V by 5 bases; bases with no gene match: 5. Random hexamers were used to reverse transcribe an amount of roughly 0.45 to 1 ug RNA. TCR beta CDR3 was amplified by immunoSEQ covering 54 Vbeta and 13 Jbeta. TCRdb reprocessed the immunoSEQ multiplex PCR reads via MiXCR and lists one record per CDR3 protein. The table lists 200,000 to 250,000 distinct CDR3 sequences, around 93% of them singletons.

This clonotype was sampled from a human donor with multiple sclerosis. Material for sequencing was CD4+ T cells from PBMCs. The V call is TRBV7-2, the J call TRBJ1-1, with 8 nucleotides matching TRBD1. The DNA for the CDR3 is TGTGCCAGCAGCCCCCGGGGACAGGTGAACACTGAAGCTTTCTTT. Translated: CASSPRGQVNTEAFF.